A selection of T cell receptor beta chains follows, all from one sample in a study of cytomegalovirus exposure and HLA in healthy donors. Some clones are missing from TCRdb's copy, which holds only in-frame ones; the method was immunoSEQ multiplex PCR. This table holds hundreds of thousands of clones, roughly 88% found once. Sample: PBMCs. The receptors derive from a woman aged 18-29 years in good health and CMV-seronegative. The CDR3 runs from the conserved cysteine through the conserved F or W. The D gene is left open where the match is weak. Clone sizes are given selectively: once, few, many, or a class where the clone is expanded.

v_call,d_call,clone_size,j_call,cdr3_aa,cdr3_nt
TRBV28,.,once,TRBJ1-1,CASSITVKNTEAFF,TGTGCCAGCAGTATCACAGTGAAGAACACTGAAGCTTTCTTT
TRBV4-2,.,.,TRBJ2-3,CASSPALVSAPKDTQYF,TGTGCCAGCAGCCCCGCCCTAGTTAGTGCCCCGAAAGATACGCAGTATTTT
TRBV7-9,.,.,TRBJ2-1,CASSLLQDEQFF,TGTGCCAGCAGCCTCCTGCAGGATGAGCAGTTCTTC
TRBV28,.,.,TRBJ1-2,CASSLNGRRQPYGYTF,TGTGCCAGCAGTTTAAATGGGAGGAGGCAGCCATATGGCTACACCTTC
TRBV15,TRBD1,.,TRBJ2-7,CATSGRTGGLYEQYF,TGTGCCACCAGCGGTCGGACAGGGGGGTTATACGAGCAGTACTTC
TRBV5-1,TRBD2,.,TRBJ2-7,CASREREVYEQYF,TGCGCCAGCAGAGAGCGGGAGGTCTACGAGCAGTACTTC
TRBV7-9,.,.,TRBJ2-5,CASSPAVIQETQYF,TGTGCCAGCAGCCCCGCGGTCATTCAAGAGACCCAGTACTTC
TRBV6-1,TRBD1,.,TRBJ2-7,CASSSITRTGWQYF,TGTGCCAGCAGTTCCATCACCCGGACAGGGTGGCAGTACTTC
TRBV20-1,.,few,TRBJ2-1,CSALVYEQFF,TGCAGTGCCTTAGTCTATGAGCAGTTCTTC
TRBV28,TRBD1,.,TRBJ2-7,CASSSLRQGPYEQYF,TGTGCCAGCAGTTCCCTCCGACAGGGCCCTTACGAGCAGTACTTC